Listed below are T cell receptor beta chains from one sample, sequenced in a study of CD8 T cells in ankylosing spondylitis. TCRdb passed the 5' RACE reads through MiXCR, listing each CDR3 protein once. This table has under 950,000 distinct CDR3 sequences, around 20% appearing once. Sequencing was done on a sample of blood, either unsorted or a sorted T cell fraction (not recorded which). These receptors were obtained from a male donor with ankylosing spondylitis. Both conserved end residues are part of each CDR3. The D gene is left open where the match is weak. Size tells how often a clone was seen (once, few, many) or the class of an expanded clone, and some rows leave it out.

TRBV12-3/TRBV12-4	TRBJ1-6	TRBD1	many	CASSFGTGDNSPLHF	TGTGCCAGCAGTTTTGGGACAGGGGATAATTCACCCCTCCACTTT
TRBV2	TRBJ1-6	NA	NA	CASRDYGSPLHF	TGTGCCAGCAGAGATTATGGGTCACCCCTCCACTTT
TRBV20-1	TRBJ2-7	TRBD2	many	CSAPTSGSPYEQYF	TGCAGTGCCCCGACTAGCGGAAGCCCCTACGAGCAGTACTTC
TRBV12-3/TRBV12-4	TRBJ2-5	NA	NA	CASSFAEGETQYF	TGTGCCAGCAGTTTCGCCGAAGGGGAGACCCAGTACTTC
TRBV9	TRBJ2-3	TRBD2	NA	CASSPSGREVDTQYF	TGTGCCAGCAGCCCTTCAGGGCGGGAGGTCGATACGCAGTATTTT
TRBV4-2	TRBJ2-3	NA	NA	CASSQDWEMGTDTQYF	TGTGCCAGCAGCCAAGATTGGGAGATGGGCACAGATACGCAGTATTTT
TRBV10-3	TRBJ2-1	NA	NA	CAISESGGPYNEQFF	TGTGCCATCAGTGAGTCGGGGGGGCCCTACAATGAGCAGTTCTTC
TRBV10-3	TRBJ1-3	NA	NA	CAISESILWAVGNTIYF	TGTGCCATCAGTGAGTCGATCTTATGGGCCGTTGGAAACACCATATATTTT
TRBV7-9	TRBJ1-1	NA	NA	CASSLAPTEAFF	TGTGCCAGCAGCTTAGCGCCCACTGAAGCTTTCTTT
TRBV12-3/TRBV12-4	TRBJ1-3	TRBD1	few	CASRKTGEGGNTIYF	TGTGCCAGCAGAAAGACAGGGGAAGGTGGAAACACCATATATTTT
TRBV7-2	TRBJ2-2	NA	NA	CASSPWDPGTGELFF	TGTGCCAGCAGCCCCTGGGACCCGGGAACCGGGGAGCTGTTTTTT
TRBV4-1	TRBJ2-5	TRBD1	NA	CASSQEGTGGGETQYF	TGCGCCAGCAGCCAAGAGGGGACAGGGGGCGGTGAGACCCAGTACTTC
TRBV5-5	TRBJ1-5	NA	once	CASSLDPFGRDQPQHF	TGTGCCAGCAGCCTCGATCCCTTCGGGAGGGATCAGCCCCAGCATTTT